The sequence of this T cell receptor beta chain was determined in a study of blood T cell repertoires in COVID-19. Whole-study context: The origin of the acute and convalescent COVID-19 samples was the United States, Italy and Spain. Nucleic acid was either cDNA or gDNA, and it came from T cells, B-cell-depleted T cells, or PBMCs.

Data came from immunoSEQ multiplex PCR; TCRdb stores just in-frame clones and leaves some out. Altogether 120,000 to 150,000 clones are present, approximately 84% being singletons, with the ten largest covering around 8%. This clonotype was obtained from a human donor in a cohort sampled during active COVID-19. The sequenced sample consisted of peripheral blood.

Here the CDR3 reads CAGSGGADTQYF. CDR3 coding DNA: TGTGCCGGAAGCGGGGGGGCAGATACGCAGTATTTT. The chain couples TRBV7-9 to TRBJ2-3, with TRBD2 matching 10 bases. CDR1 is SEHNR and CDR2 is FQNEAQ in the germline V gene (reference sequence). The CDR3 length is 12 residues. The V and J ends lost 11 bases and 4 bases, in that order; junction bases with no gene match: 3.